This T cell receptor beta chain was documented in a study of neoadjuvant anti-PD-1 for oral cavity cancer (dated by TCRdb to about 2021). For the wider study: Before undergoing curative-intent surgical resection, most patients got three to four biweekly nivolumab doses at 3 mg/kg. Patients without progression received a fourth nivolumab dose around day 43 and underwent definitive surgical resection on days 50-56. Patients with complete response, partial response or stable disease by RECIST 1.1 were defined as responders, whereas patients with progression were defined as non-responders. There were about a dozen patients in the parent correlative cohort, and the response rate was roughly 33%.

Overall study results and their limits: Only three patients per response group were included in the TCR analyses, and the authors called for validation in larger cohorts. A higher pretreatment blood Treg/Th17 ratio correlated with both higher pretreatment blood TCRbeta clonality and lower post-treatment tumor TCRbeta clonality. After neoadjuvant nivolumab, T cell clonality (Gini index) in PBMCs was significantly higher in non-responders than in responders.

For deep sequencing, each PBMC sample was run in six replicates, with libraries mostly built from about 0.45 ug of input genomic DNA. Following the manufacturer's instructions, the team built TCRbeta libraries using the immunoSEQ hsTCRbeta kit. Sequencing of the completed libraries took place using an Illumina NovaSeq 6000 S4 flow cell after they had been pooled to around 3.3 nM. On the authors' methods: Raw data preprocessing and quality control were performed with the immunoSEQ Analyzer. The analysis was restricted to productive rearrangements, with each unique CDR3 amino acid sequence defining a clonotype. Repertoire clonality was estimated as the Gini-Simpson index, which was computed with the R package tcR. Gini indices were compared with Student's t test, and associations with tumor size change were assessed by Pearson correlation. Entries here come from immuneACCESS through TCRdb and include only in-frame sequences with V and J called. Some clones fail to appear in such tables; in the studies checked, an unresolved V gene covers under half of the shortfall, and the cause of the remainder is unknown. The DNA gave D and trimming, while V, J and clone size come from that table. Here the sample has about 14,000 clones; around 70% occur a single time. The ten largest make up 2.5% to 3% of the sample.

Regarding this clone: Its antigen is still unknown. No base-level quality is on record; no much larger clone is a single base apart.

The cysteine opens and the phenylalanine closes a CDR3 of 17 amino acids. The kept DNA is CDR3 alone, 51 bases in frame from the first base. The sample's time point, from its label and the paper: after neoadjuvant nivolumab, at surgical resection. The patients had newly diagnosed stage II-IVA oral cavity squamous cell carcinoma and had not received any prior systemic or radiation treatment. The cohort was made up of patients with locally advanced, HPV-negative oral cavity squamous cell carcinoma. Peripheral blood mononuclear cells were analyzed directly, without maintenance or expansion in culture. The samples were obtained from a longitudinal correlative study of a single-arm phase II trial testing neoadjuvant nivolumab in oral cavity squamous cell carcinoma. Subject-matched pre- and post-treatment PBMCs and tumors from three responders and three non-responders underwent genomic DNA-based TCRbeta sequencing. Peripheral blood mononuclear cells were collected before nivolumab treatment and were collected again after treatment, at the time of surgery. The Maxwell RSC DNA from Cells kit was used to extract genomic DNA from PBMCs.

The specimen comprised PBMCs, sampled after nivolumab (anti-PD-1) treatment. Recombination connected TRBV21-1 to TRBJ1-3; the table's D call, TRBD1, was not checked against the DNA. TRBV21-1 is flagged as a pseudogene. The TCR originated in a person aged 40 to 85 with oral cavity squamous cell carcinoma. The DNA is as follows: TGTGCCAGCAGCAAAGAGGGGACAGGGAGCTCTGGAAACACCATATATTTT. Its protein reads: CASSKEGTGSSGNTIYF.